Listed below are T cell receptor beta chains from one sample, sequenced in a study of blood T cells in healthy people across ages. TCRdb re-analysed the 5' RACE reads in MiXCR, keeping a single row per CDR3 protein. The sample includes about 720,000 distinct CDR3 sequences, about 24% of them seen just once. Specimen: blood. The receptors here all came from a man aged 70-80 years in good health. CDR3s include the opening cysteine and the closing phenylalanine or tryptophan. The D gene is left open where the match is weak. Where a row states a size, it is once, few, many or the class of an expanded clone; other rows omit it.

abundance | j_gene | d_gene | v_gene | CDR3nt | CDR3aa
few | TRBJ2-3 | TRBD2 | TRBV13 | TGTGCCAGCAGTCCGGGACTAGCGATAGATACGCAGTATTTT | CASSPGLAIDTQYF
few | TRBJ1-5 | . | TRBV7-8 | TGTGCCAGCAGCTTGGGGCACTATAGCAATCAGCCCCAGCATTTT | CASSLGHYSNQPQHF
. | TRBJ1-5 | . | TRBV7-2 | TGTGCCAGCAGCTCCAGTTGGGGAAATCAGCCCCAGCATTTT | CASSSSWGNQPQHF
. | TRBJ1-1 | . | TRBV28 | TGTGCCAGCAGGGATCAGGGAGGGGGCACTGAAGCTTTCTTT | CASRDQGGGTEAFF
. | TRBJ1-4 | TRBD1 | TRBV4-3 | TGCGCCAGCAGCCAAGATCCGACAGGGGGCTTTAATGAAAAACTGTTTTTT | CASSQDPTGGFNEKLFF
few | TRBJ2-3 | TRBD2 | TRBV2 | TGTGCCAGCAGGAGGACGACTAGCGGCACAGATACGCAGTATTTT | CASRRTTSGTDTQYF
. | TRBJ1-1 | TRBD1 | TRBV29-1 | TGCAGCGTTGAAGCCCGTGGGGGACAGCTCACTGAAGCTTTCTTT | CSVEARGGQLTEAFF
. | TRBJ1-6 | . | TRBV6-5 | TGTGCCAGCAGTTTAGACAGCGGATTCTCACCCCTCCACTTT | CASSLDSGFSPLHF
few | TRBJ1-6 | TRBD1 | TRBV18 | TGTGCCACCCAGACAGGGGACTCACCCCTCCACTTT | CATQTGDSPLHF
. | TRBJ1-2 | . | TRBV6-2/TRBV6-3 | TGTGCCAGCAGCTTGGGACGGCCCCAAAGCTACACCTTC | CASSLGRPQSYTF
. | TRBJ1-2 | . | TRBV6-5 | TGTGCCAGCAGTTACTTTGGTGGAGGCTACACCTTC | CASSYFGGGYTF
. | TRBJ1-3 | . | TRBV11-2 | TGTGCCAGCAGCTTAGTTGGGGGGCTGACTGGAAACACCATATATTTT | CASSLVGGLTGNTIYF
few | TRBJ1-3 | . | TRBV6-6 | TGTGCCAGCAGTGACGGGGTTTTTGGAAACACCATATATTTT | CASSDGVFGNTIYF
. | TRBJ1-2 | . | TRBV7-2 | TGTGCCAGCAGCTTAGGTTCTTTACGTGGCTACACCTTC | CASSLGSLRGYTF
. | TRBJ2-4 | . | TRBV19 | TGTGCCAGTACCGAAGCTGACAGAAACATTCAGTACTTC | CASTEADRNIQYF
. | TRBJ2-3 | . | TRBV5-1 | TGCGCCAGCAGCTTGGCTTATCCAAGCACAGATACGCAGTATTTT | CASSLAYPSTDTQYF
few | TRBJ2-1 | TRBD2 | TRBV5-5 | TGTGCCAGCAGCTTTTCGGGGGGGGACTACAATGAGCAGTTCTTC | CASSFSGGDYNEQFF
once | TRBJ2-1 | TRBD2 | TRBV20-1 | TGCAGTGCTATCCGCCCCGGGACTAGCGGATACAATGAGCAGTTCTTC | CSAIRPGTSGYNEQFF
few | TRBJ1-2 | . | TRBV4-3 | TGCGCCAGCAGCCCTAGGTTAACTAACTATGGCTACACCTTC | CASSPRLTNYGYTF
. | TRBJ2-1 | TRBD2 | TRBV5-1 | TGCGCCAGCAGCTTAGCTGTGGGAGGGTTCGACAATGAGCAGTTCTTC | CASSLAVGGFDNEQFF
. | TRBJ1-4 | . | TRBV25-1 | TGTGCCAGCAGTGTAGTAGGTGAGGAAGAAAAACTGTTTTTT | CASSVVGEEEKLFF
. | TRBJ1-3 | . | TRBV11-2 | TGTGCCAGCAGCTTATTCAGGGCTTCGGGGGGAAACACCATATATTTT | CASSLFRASGGNTIYF
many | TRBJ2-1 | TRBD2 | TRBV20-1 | TGCAGGGGTTCTAGCGGCGCAGGGAATGAGCAGTTCTTC | CRGSSGAGNEQFF
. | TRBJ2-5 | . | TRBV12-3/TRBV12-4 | TGTGCCAGCAGGAAAGGACAGTTGACCCAGTACTTC | CASRKGQLTQYF
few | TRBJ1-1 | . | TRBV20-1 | TGCAGTGCTACCCCCAGGACCCTTGAAGCTTTCTTT | CSATPRTLEAFF
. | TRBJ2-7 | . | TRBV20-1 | TGCAGGAGCTCGGACAGCTACGAGCAGTACTTC | CRSSDSYEQYF
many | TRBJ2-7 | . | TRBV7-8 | TGTGCCAGCAGCTTTAACAGCGAGCAGTACTTC | CASSFNSEQYF
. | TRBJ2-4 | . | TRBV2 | TGTGCCACCACCCCGAACACCGGGAACATTCAGTACTTC | CATTPNTGNIQYF
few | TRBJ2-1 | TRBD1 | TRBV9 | TGTGCCAGCAGCGGTACAGGGGGCGGTGAGCAGTTCTTC | CASSGTGGGEQFF
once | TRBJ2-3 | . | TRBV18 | TGTGCCAGCTCACAGGGCCACACACATACGCAGTATTTT | CASSQGHTHTQYF
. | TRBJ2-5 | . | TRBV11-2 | TGTGCCAGCAGCTTAGGGCCAGCTGCCCAAGAGACCCAGTACTTC | CASSLGPAAQETQYF
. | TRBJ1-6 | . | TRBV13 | TGTGCCAGCAGCTTCGGGAATCCGGAAGCGGGGAATTCACCCCTCCACTTT | CASSFGNPEAGNSPLHF